This TCR beta chain is drawn from a study of OX40 agonist ivuxolimab in advanced cancers. Across the whole study: The patients got ivuxolimab, which is an agonistic anti-OX40 (CD134) antibody. Intravenous ivuxolimab at 0.01 to 10 mg/kg was given to patients every 2 weeks. Study conclusions and caveats: In the 0.1 to 3.0 mg/kg range, CD4+ and CD8+ blood T cells had expanded clonally by week 6.

CDR3 size: 14 residues. Unmatched junction bases numbered 9, after V lost 6 bases and J lost 8 bases. From germline, CDR1 is MNHEY and CDR2 SVGAGI. Measured with immunoSEQ multiplex PCR; TCRdb has only the in-frame clones, and not every one. Here the sample spans 55,000 to 75,000 clones, 70% to 90% being singletons. About this clone: Its target is unknown.

This TCR derives from an adult with an advanced solid tumor such as melanoma, head and neck, liver or kidney cancer. Sequencing used CD4+ or CD8+ T cells sorted from blood, obtained in a trial of the OX40 agonist ivuxolimab. The gene calls are TRBV6-5 and TRBJ1-4; TRBD1 aligns across 7 bases. CDR3 bases: TGTGCCAGCAGGTCTGGAGGGGGCGAAGAAAAACTGTTTTTT. Translating gives CASRSGGGEEKLFF.